The subject of this entry is one T cell receptor (beta chain). The antigen is not known. The data originate from a study of cytotoxic CD8 clonotypes in ibrutinib-treated CLL. After removal of 10 bases from V and 3 bases from J, the junction contained 8 bases not matched to a gene. CDR1 is SNHLY, CDR2 FYNNEI, per germline. The CDR3 contains 13 residues. Findings of the study overall: Stable or contracted on treatment, public clonotypes were also uncommon. Sustained-remission and progressing patients had unequal sampling times.

Profiling relied on immunoSEQ multiplex PCR, and the TCRdb table lists in-frame clones only, not all of them. Of 330,000 or so clones in the sample, over 55% are singletons; the top ten hold just under 6.5%. The rearrangement links TRBV2 to TRBJ1-2; 7 bases fit TRBD1. The clonotype comes from a human donor with chronic lymphocytic leukemia. Sequencing was performed on PBMCs, taken after 36 months of ibrutinib treatment. The CDR3 here is CAIGGQWDYGYTF. Here the CDR3 DNA reads TGTGCCATAGGGGGCCAATGGGACTATGGCTACACCTTC.